The T cell receptor (beta chain) under discussion was sequenced for a study of blood T cell repertoires in COVID-19. Study context: In each case, the material was cDNA or gDNA derived from T cells, B-cell-depleted T cells, or PBMCs.

In the original workflow: Cell counts per sample came from amplifying reference gene primers. Clones were sequenced by immunoSEQ multiplex PCR, and TCRdb holds only the in-frame ones, with some missing. V and J calls and clone size are as listed in that table; D and trimming were resolved from the DNA. The table includes roughly 380,000 clones, roughly 86% detected once. This CDR3 is built from 17 residues. The germline V and J ends were trimmed by 3 bases and 4 bases, with 22 bases remaining between them. Germline loops: CDR1 KGHSH, CDR2 LQKENI. Recovery among Cohort 3 donors was established by two negative PCRs, clearance, or symptom resolution.

Material: PBMCs or T cells enriched from blood (not recorded which). This clonotype was sampled from a young man who had recovered from COVID-19. The chain joins TRBV18 to TRBJ2-7, with D perhaps TRBD2 (7 bases). CDR3 bases: TGTGCCAGCTCACCCACGGTCGGCGGGGGCGATCGGTACGAGCAGTACTTC. Amino acid sequence: CASSPTVGGGDRYEQYF. The full variable domain, with the rest looked up from reference TRBV18 and TRBJ2-7, is NAGVMQNPRHLVRRRGQEARLRCSPMKGHSHVYWYRQLPEEGLKFMVYLQKENIIDESGMPKERFSAEFPKEGPSILRIQQVVRGDSAAYFCASSPTVGGGDRYEQYFGPGTRLTVT.